This is a list of T cell receptor beta chains from one sample in a study of cytomegalovirus exposure and HLA in healthy donors. Produced via immunoSEQ multiplex PCR; TCRdb's table is partial and in-frame only. The sample contains more than 250,000 clones, roughly 85% of which appear only once. Sequencing was carried out using PBMCs. All receptors come from a woman younger than 30 in good health and CMV-seronegative. Each CDR3 is given with its conserved first and last residue. Fields, in order: J gene, clone size, V gene, D gene, CDR3 protein, CDR3 DNA. D genes are given only for firm matches. Some rows have no size entry. The others give once, few or many, or a class for an expanded clone.

J: TRBJ2-3
size: .
V: TRBV29-1
D: .
CDR3: CSVEDSRGQDTQYF
DNA: TGCAGCGTTGAAGACTCTCGAGGGCAAGATACGCAGTATTTT

J: TRBJ1-5
size: .
V: TRBV7-2
D: .
CDR3: CASSLDPYNQPQHF
DNA: TGTGCCAGCAGCTTAGATCCGTACAATCAGCCCCAGCATTTT

J: TRBJ2-1
size: .
V: TRBV5-4
D: .
CDR3: CASSFAGANEQFF
DNA: TGTGCCAGCAGCTTTGCAGGGGCTAATGAGCAGTTCTTC

J: TRBJ2-3
size: .
V: TRBV5-1
D: TRBD2
CDR3: CASSLDPGGSDTQYF
DNA: TGCGCCAGCAGCTTGGATCCGGGAGGGTCAGATACGCAGTATTTT

J: TRBJ1-2
size: .
V: TRBV7-9
D: .
CDR3: CASSLEWGDGYTF
DNA: TGTGCCAGCAGCTTAGAATGGGGGGATGGCTACACCTTC

J: TRBJ2-3
size: .
V: TRBV5-1
D: .
CDR3: CASSASSAQYF
DNA: TGCGCCAGCAGCGCCTCCAGTGCGCAGTATTTT

J: TRBJ2-5
size: .
V: TRBV7-3
D: .
CDR3: CASSLDTSLGGGETQYF
DNA: TGTGCCAGCAGCCTCGACACCTCGCTAGGGGGGGGAGAGACCCAGTACTTC

J: TRBJ1-1
size: .
V: TRBV6-5
D: .
CDR3: CASRRQLENTEAFF
DNA: TGTGCCAGCAGAAGACAGTTAGAGAACACTGAAGCTTTCTTT

J: TRBJ1-4
size: .
V: TRBV11-1
D: .
CDR3: CASSPRTGTNEKLFF
DNA: TGTGCCAGCAGCCCCAGAACCGGGACTAATGAAAAACTGTTTTTT

J: TRBJ2-3
size: .
V: TRBV7-9
D: .
CDR3: CASSAGGTDTQYF
DNA: TGTGCCAGCAGCGCCGGGGGCACAGATACGCAGTATTTT

J: TRBJ2-5
size: .
V: TRBV6-5
D: TRBD1
CDR3: CASTLTGGETQYF
DNA: TGTGCCAGCACCCTTACAGGGGGGGAGACCCAGTACTTC

J: TRBJ2-6
size: .
V: TRBV28
D: .
CDR3: CASSIPRSGANVLTF
DNA: TGTGCCAGCAGCATCCCCCGCTCTGGCGCCAACGTCCTGACTTTC

J: TRBJ2-3
size: .
V: TRBV5-8
D: .
CDR3: CASSSELETDTQYF
DNA: TGTGCCAGCAGCTCGGAGTTGGAGACAGATACGCAGTATTTT

J: TRBJ1-5
size: few
V: TRBV27
D: .
CDR3: CASSPDMGGPQHF
DNA: TGTGCCAGCAGCCCCGACATGGGTGGGCCCCAGCATTTT

J: TRBJ2-2
size: .
V: TRBV7-7
D: .
CDR3: CASSLQDTGELFF
DNA: TGTGCTAGCAGCTTACAGGACACCGGGGAGCTGTTTTTT

J: TRBJ2-1
size: .
V: TRBV7-3
D: TRBD1
CDR3: CASSSQPGTVSYNEQFF
DNA: TGTGCCAGCAGCTCCCAACCCGGGACAGTTTCCTACAATGAGCAGTTCTTC

J: TRBJ1-2
size: .
V: TRBV30
D: .
CDR3: CACLVSYGYTF
DNA: TGTGCCTGTCTAGTGAGCTATGGCTACACCTTC

J: TRBJ2-3
size: few
V: TRBV4-1
D: .
CDR3: CASSQGAQATDTQYF
DNA: TGCGCCAGCAGCCAAGGGGCGCAGGCCACAGATACGCAGTATTTT

J: TRBJ2-3
size: .
V: TRBV27
D: .
CDR3: CASSFKTAVTDTQYF
DNA: TGTGCCAGCAGTTTCAAAACAGCCGTCACAGATACGCAGTATTTT

J: TRBJ1-1
size: once
V: TRBV29-1
D: .
CDR3: CSVIVMNTEAFF
DNA: TGCAGCGTTATCGTAATGAACACTGAAGCTTTCTTT

J: TRBJ2-7
size: .
V: TRBV5-1
D: TRBD1
CDR3: CASSPGQGNNRYSYEQYF
DNA: TGCGCCAGCAGCCCGGGACAGGGGAACAATCGGTACTCCTACGAGCAGTACTTC

J: TRBJ2-2
size: .
V: TRBV5-6
D: TRBD1
CDR3: CASSLELSQGGSGELFF
DNA: TGTGCCAGCAGCTTGGAGCTGTCACAGGGGGGCTCCGGGGAGCTGTTTTTT

J: TRBJ1-2
size: .
V: TRBV4-3
D: .
CDR3: CASSQDVLGPEGYTF
DNA: TGCGCCAGCAGCCAAGATGTTTTGGGGCCGGAGGGCTACACCTTC

J: TRBJ2-5
size: .
V: TRBV7-2
D: TRBD2
CDR3: CASSVDTGGKTQYF
DNA: TGTGCCAGCAGCGTGGATACGGGAGGAAAGACCCAGTACTTC

J: TRBJ2-7
size: few
V: TRBV29-1
D: .
CDR3: CSVVSPFGGSYEQYF
DNA: TGCAGCGTTGTTAGCCCCTTTGGTGGTTCCTACGAGCAGTACTTC

J: TRBJ2-3
size: .
V: TRBV29-1
D: TRBD2
CDR3: CSAERTSGTSTDTQYF
DNA: TGCAGCGCCGAACGGACTAGCGGGACTAGCACAGATACGCAGTATTTT

J: TRBJ2-3
size: .
V: TRBV11-2
D: .
CDR3: CASSNAPSLSTDTQYF
DNA: TGTGCCAGCAGCAACGCCCCATCACTTAGCACAGATACGCAGTATTTT

J: TRBJ1-2
size: .
V: TRBV6-4
D: TRBD1
CDR3: CASRSQGDYGYTF
DNA: TGTGCCAGTCGTTCCCAGGGGGACTATGGCTACACCTTC

J: TRBJ2-7
size: .
V: TRBV5-1
D: TRBD2
CDR3: CASSPGTSVYEQYF
DNA: TGCGCCAGCAGCCCCGGGACTAGCGTATACGAGCAGTACTTC

J: TRBJ1-1
size: .
V: TRBV6-6
D: TRBD1
CDR3: CASRSRTGRNTEAFF
DNA: TGTGCCAGCAGATCCAGGACAGGGCGAAACACTGAAGCTTTCTTT

J: TRBJ1-4
size: .
V: TRBV28
D: .
CDR3: CASSIFRGPEKLFF
DNA: TGTGCCAGCAGTATCTTCAGGGGCCCTGAAAAACTGTTTTTT

J: TRBJ2-7
size: .
V: TRBV18
D: TRBD1
CDR3: CASSEGAVGEQYF
DNA: TGTGCCAGCTCAGAGGGGGCGGTGGGCGAGCAGTACTTC

J: TRBJ2-7
size: once
V: TRBV13
D: .
CDR3: CASSSPALIEQYF
DNA: TGTGCCAGCAGCTCGCCCGCGCTAATCGAGCAGTACTTC

J: TRBJ2-1
size: .
V: TRBV7-2
D: .
CDR3: CASSLPRDLRNNEQFF
DNA: TGTGCCAGCAGCCTCCCGCGGGACTTGCGGAACAATGAGCAGTTCTTC

J: TRBJ2-7
size: .
V: TRBV6-5
D: TRBD2
CDR3: CATGRENTYEQYF
DNA: TGTGCCACCGGGAGGGAAAATACCTACGAGCAGTACTTC

J: TRBJ1-5
size: .
V: TRBV5-1
D: .
CDR3: CASREGLGVQPQHF
DNA: TGCGCCAGCAGGGAAGGATTAGGGGTTCAGCCCCAGCATTTT

J: TRBJ1-5
size: .
V: TRBV19
D: .
CDR3: CASTFGGAGQPQHF
DNA: TGTGCCAGTACCTTCGGGGGGGCCGGGCAGCCCCAGCATTTT

J: TRBJ1-2
size: .
V: TRBV7-3
D: .
CDR3: CASSFGAGSNYGYTF
DNA: TGTGCCAGCAGCTTCGGTGCAGGTTCGAACTATGGCTACACCTTC

J: TRBJ2-1
size: .
V: TRBV11-2
D: TRBD1
CDR3: CASTPARDSVPLYNEQFF
DNA: TGTGCCAGCACCCCGGCCCGGGACAGTGTTCCCCTCTACAATGAGCAGTTCTTC

J: TRBJ2-5
size: .
V: TRBV5-4
D: TRBD2
CDR3: CASSLTSGSLETQYF
DNA: TGTGCCAGCAGCTTGACTAGCGGGAGTCTGGAGACCCAGTACTTC

J: TRBJ2-1
size: .
V: TRBV14
D: TRBD2
CDR3: CASSQDLTSDTYNEQFF
DNA: TGTGCCAGCAGCCAAGACCTTACTAGCGATACCTACAATGAGCAGTTCTTC

J: TRBJ1-5
size: .
V: TRBV4-3
D: .
CDR3: CASSQDLMGEGQPQHF
DNA: TGCGCCAGCAGCCAAGATCTCATGGGAGAAGGTCAGCCCCAGCATTTT

J: TRBJ2-1
size: .
V: TRBV7-8
D: .
CDR3: CASRSLGRNPYNEQFF
DNA: TGTGCCAGCAGGTCCCTGGGGAGGAACCCCTACAATGAGCAGTTCTTC

J: TRBJ2-5
size: .
V: TRBV20-1
D: TRBD2
CDR3: CSAGTGGTQYF
DNA: TGCAGCGCAGGGACGGGGGGGACCCAGTACTTC

J: TRBJ2-7
size: .
V: TRBV13
D: .
CDR3: CASSFNKRSYEQYF
DNA: TGTGCCAGCAGCTTCAACAAACGGAGCTACGAGCAGTACTTC

J: TRBJ2-5
size: .
V: TRBV5-1
D: TRBD1
CDR3: CASGQGARQETQYF
DNA: TGCGCCAGCGGCCAGGGGGCCCGACAAGAGACCCAGTACTTC

J: TRBJ2-1
size: .
V: TRBV10-2
D: TRBD2
CDR3: CASSSGLGGYNEQFF
DNA: TGCGCCAGCAGTTCTGGGCTGGGGGGGTACAATGAGCAGTTCTTC

J: TRBJ1-2
size: few
V: TRBV18
D: .
CDR3: CASSPPARDGYTF
DNA: TGTGCCAGCTCACCACCAGCCAGGGATGGCTACACCTTC

J: TRBJ1-5
size: .
V: TRBV2
D: TRBD1
CDR3: CASSEAGTGYQPQHF
DNA: TGTGCCAGCAGTGAAGCGGGGACAGGGTATCAGCCCCAGCATTTT

J: TRBJ1-4
size: .
V: TRBV6-7
D: .
CDR3: CASRVFRRANEKLFF
DNA: TGTGCCAGCAGGGTTTTCCGGAGGGCTAATGAAAAACTGTTTTTT

J: TRBJ1-4
size: .
V: TRBV27
D: .
CDR3: CASSLSPLAASGSANEKLFF
DNA: TGTGCCAGCAGTTTATCTCCCCTTGCCGCCAGCGGGTCGGCTAATGAAAAACTGTTTTTT